This is a list of T cell receptor beta chains from one sample in a study of T cells in Graves' hyperthyroidism and ophthalmopathy. One entry per CDR3 protein, called by TCRdb with MiXCR from the multiplex PCR reads. Here the sample spans approximately 700,000 distinct CDR3 sequences, about 16% being singletons. The sequenced sample was blood. These receptors originate from a man aged 18-30 years with Graves' hyperthyroidism. CDR3s include the opening cysteine and the closing phenylalanine or tryptophan. The D gene is left open where the match is weak. Size is stated for part of the rows, as once, few or many counts, or as a class when the clone is expanded.

CDR3nt	CDR3aa	abundance	v_gene	j_gene	d_gene
TGTGCCAGCAGTTACATTGTGAACACTGAAGCTTTCTTT	CASSYIVNTEAFF	many	TRBV6-2/TRBV6-3	TRBJ1-1	NA
TGCAGTGCTAGAGATCGCAGGGGGCCGGAGACCCAGTACTTC	CSARDRRGPETQYF	NA	TRBV20-1	TRBJ2-5	TRBD1
TGTGCCAGCAGTGAAGCGGGACAGGGGGCGTACAATGAGCAGTTCTTC	CASSEAGQGAYNEQFF	many	TRBV6-1	TRBJ2-1	TRBD1
TGTGCCAGCAGCCAATTAGCCCCCCAGGGGGGCAATGAGCAGTTCTTC	CASSQLAPQGGNEQFF	many	TRBV11-3	TRBJ2-1	NA
TGTGCCAGCAGTCCACACCGGGGAATGAACACTGAAGCTTTCTTT	CASSPHRGMNTEAFF	few	TRBV25-1	TRBJ1-1	NA
TGCAGCGTACTGGGACAGGGGATCTATGGCTACACCTTC	CSVLGQGIYGYTF	NA	TRBV29-1	TRBJ1-2	TRBD1
TGTGCCAGCAGTTACTCGGTTCAAAGGAAAGGTGAAGCTTTCTTT	CASSYSVQRKGEAFF	NA	TRBV6-5	TRBJ1-1	NA
TGTGCCATCAGTGAGGATGTCGGAACTGAAGCTTTCTTT	CAISEDVGTEAFF	many	TRBV10-3	TRBJ1-1	NA
TGTGCCAGCAGCCCTCAGGGTGGGACTAGCGCCTACTCCTACGAGCAGTACTTC	CASSPQGGTSAYSYEQYF	NA	TRBV3-1	TRBJ2-7	TRBD2
TGCAGTGCTATGGCCCGCCAGGAGGCCCAGTACTTC	CSAMARQEAQYF	NA	TRBV20-1	TRBJ2-5	NA
TGCGCCAGCAGCTTACGTTTCCCCGACGCTGACAATGAGCAGTTCTTC	CASSLRFPDADNEQFF	NA	TRBV5-1	TRBJ2-1	NA
TGTGCCAGCAGTGAGGCAGGGGCTCGACGAGCTTTCTTT	CASSEAGARRAFF	NA	TRBV25-1	TRBJ1-1	NA
TGCGCCAGCAGCCAAGTATACGACAAGACTGAAAAACTGTTTTTT	CASSQVYDKTEKLFF	NA	TRBV4-1	TRBJ1-4	NA
TGTGCCAGCAGGGACAGGGGACGTGGGCGCAATCAGCCCCAGCATTTT	CASRDRGRGRNQPQHF	many	TRBV2	TRBJ1-5	TRBD1
TGTGCCAGCAGTTACACCGGAGCCACAGATACGCAGTATTTT	CASSYTGATDTQYF	few	TRBV6-9	TRBJ2-3	NA
TGTGCCAGCACCCCCCCAGAGGGAGATACGCAGTATTTT	CASTPPEGDTQYF	many	TRBV12-3/TRBV12-4	TRBJ2-3	NA
TGTGCCAGCAGCCCCGGACAGGGGAATGGTGGCTATGGCTACACCTTC	CASSPGQGNGGYGYTF	NA	TRBV11-3	TRBJ1-2	TRBD1
TGCAGTGCTAGACAGGGGGTTACTGAAGCTTTCTTT	CSARQGVTEAFF	many	TRBV20-1	TRBJ1-1	TRBD1
TGTGCCAGCAGTTCGAGGGACAGGGCTCCCGGTATGGACGTCGATGAGCAGTTCTTC	CASSSRDRAPGMDVDEQFF	NA	TRBV12-3/TRBV12-4	TRBJ2-1	TRBD1
TGTGCCAGCGGACTGAGACGGGGGGTCGGCGGCTACACCTTC	CASGLRRGVGGYTF	NA	TRBV12-3/TRBV12-4	TRBJ1-2	NA
TGCGCCAGCAGCTTGAGTAGAGGGGGCGCCGGGGAGCTGTTTTTT	CASSLSRGGAGELFF	NA	TRBV5-1	TRBJ2-2	TRBD1
TGTGCCAGCGGGGCTAGCGCGTCCTACGAGCAGTACTTC	CASGASASYEQYF	many	TRBV11-2	TRBJ2-7	NA
TGCAGTGTTCAGGGTAAGGGGTTTAGCAATCAGCCCCAGCATTTT	CSVQGKGFSNQPQHF	few	TRBV20-1	TRBJ1-5	NA
TGCAGTGCTAGTCTAGGACTAGCGGTATACGGGCAGTACTTC	CSASLGLAVYGQYF	NA	TRBV20-1	TRBJ2-7	TRBD2
TGTGCCAGCAGCTTAGCGGGGTACGGCTACACCTTC	CASSLAGYGYTF	many	TRBV12-3/TRBV12-4	TRBJ1-2	NA
TGTGCCAGCAGTTCCGGACCTCCCCCCAATGAGCAGTTCTTC	CASSSGPPPNEQFF	NA	TRBV28	TRBJ2-1	NA
TGTGCCAGCAGCGCCGCCACAGGGTTCCAAGAGACCCAGTACTTC	CASSAATGFQETQYF	many	TRBV7-8	TRBJ2-5	NA
TGTGCCAGCAGCTTCACCCTAGCGGGAGGCCGGGGGGAGCAGTTCTTC	CASSFTLAGGRGEQFF	few	TRBV7-3	TRBJ2-1	TRBD2
TGCAGCGTTGACTCCCAGGGATGGGGCACCGGGGAGCTGTTTTTT	CSVDSQGWGTGELFF	few	TRBV29-1	TRBJ2-2	NA